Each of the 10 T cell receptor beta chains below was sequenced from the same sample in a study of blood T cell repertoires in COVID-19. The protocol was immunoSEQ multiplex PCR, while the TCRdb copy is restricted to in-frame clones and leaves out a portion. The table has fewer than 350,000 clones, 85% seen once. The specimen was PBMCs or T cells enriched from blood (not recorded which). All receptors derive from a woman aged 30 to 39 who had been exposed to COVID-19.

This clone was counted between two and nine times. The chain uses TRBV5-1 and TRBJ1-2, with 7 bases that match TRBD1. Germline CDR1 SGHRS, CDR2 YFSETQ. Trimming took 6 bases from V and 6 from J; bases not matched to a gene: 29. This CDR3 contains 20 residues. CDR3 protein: CASTFTPALSGGYSLDGYTF. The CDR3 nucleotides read TGCGCCAGCACATTTACCCCAGCTTTGTCAGGGGGTTATAGTCTCGATGGCTACACCTTC.

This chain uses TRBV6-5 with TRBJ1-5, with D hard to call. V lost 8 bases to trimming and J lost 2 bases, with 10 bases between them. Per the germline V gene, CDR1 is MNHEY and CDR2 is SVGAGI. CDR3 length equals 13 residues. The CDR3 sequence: CASLTAGNQPQHF. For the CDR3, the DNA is TGTGCCAGCTTGACTGCGGGCAATCAGCCCCAGCATTTT.

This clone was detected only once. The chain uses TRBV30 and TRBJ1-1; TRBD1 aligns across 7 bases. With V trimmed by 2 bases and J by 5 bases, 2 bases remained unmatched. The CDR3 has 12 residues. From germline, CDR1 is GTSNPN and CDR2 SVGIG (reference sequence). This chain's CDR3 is CAWSRGLTEAFF. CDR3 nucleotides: TGTGCCTGGAGTAGGGGGCTAACTGAAGCTTTCTTT.

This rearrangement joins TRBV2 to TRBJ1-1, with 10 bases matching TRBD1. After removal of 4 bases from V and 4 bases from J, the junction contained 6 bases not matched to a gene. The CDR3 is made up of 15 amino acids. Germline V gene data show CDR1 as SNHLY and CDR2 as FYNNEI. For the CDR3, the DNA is TGTGCCAGCAGTGCGCTCGGGACAGGGGCCACTGAAGCTTTCTTT. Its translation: CASSALGTGATEAFF.

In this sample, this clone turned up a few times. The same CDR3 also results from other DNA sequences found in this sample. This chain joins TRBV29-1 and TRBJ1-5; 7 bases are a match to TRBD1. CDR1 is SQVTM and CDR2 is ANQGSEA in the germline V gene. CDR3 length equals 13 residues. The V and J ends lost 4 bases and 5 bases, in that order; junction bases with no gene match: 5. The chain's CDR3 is CSVGQGKDQPQHF. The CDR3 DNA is TGCAGCGTTGGACAGGGTAAGGATCAGCCCCAGCATTTT.

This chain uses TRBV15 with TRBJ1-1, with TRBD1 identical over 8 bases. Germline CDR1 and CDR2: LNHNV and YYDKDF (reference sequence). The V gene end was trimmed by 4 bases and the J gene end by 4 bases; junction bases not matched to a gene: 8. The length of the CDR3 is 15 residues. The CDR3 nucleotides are TGTGCCACCAGCACCAGACAGGGGTCGGGCACTGAAGCTTTCTTT. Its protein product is CATSTRQGSGTEAFF.

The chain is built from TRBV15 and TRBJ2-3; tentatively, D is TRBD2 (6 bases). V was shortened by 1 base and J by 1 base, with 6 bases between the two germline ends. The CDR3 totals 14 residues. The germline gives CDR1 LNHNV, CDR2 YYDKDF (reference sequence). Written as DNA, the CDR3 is TGTGCCACCAGCAGAGCTAGCGGCACAGATACGCAGTATTTT. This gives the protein CATSRASGTDTQYF.

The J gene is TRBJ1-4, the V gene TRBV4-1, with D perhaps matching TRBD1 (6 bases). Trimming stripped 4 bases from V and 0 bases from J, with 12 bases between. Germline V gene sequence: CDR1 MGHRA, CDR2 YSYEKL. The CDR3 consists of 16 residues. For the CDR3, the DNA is TGCGCCAGCAGCCGAAATGGACAGACAACTAATGAAAAACTGTTTTTT. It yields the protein CASSRNGQTTNEKLFF.

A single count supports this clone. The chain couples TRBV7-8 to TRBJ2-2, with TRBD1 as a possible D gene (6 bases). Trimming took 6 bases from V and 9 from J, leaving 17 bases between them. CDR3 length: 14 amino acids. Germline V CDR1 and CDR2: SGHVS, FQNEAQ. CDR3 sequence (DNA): TGTGCCAGCAGACATGACAGGAGTAGGCGGGAGCTGTTTTTT. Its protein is CASRHDRSRRELFF. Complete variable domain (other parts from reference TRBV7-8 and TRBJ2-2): GAGVSQSPRYKVAKRGQDVALRCDPISGHVSLFWYQQALGQGPEFLTYFQNEAQLDKSGLPSDRFFAERPEGSVSTLKIQRTQQEDSAVYLCASRHDRSRRELFFGEGSRLTVL.

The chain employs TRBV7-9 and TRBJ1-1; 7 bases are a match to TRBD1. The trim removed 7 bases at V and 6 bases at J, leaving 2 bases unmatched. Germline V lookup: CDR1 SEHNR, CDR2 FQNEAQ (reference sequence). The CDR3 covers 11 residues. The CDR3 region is CASTTGSEAFF. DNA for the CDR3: TGTGCCAGCACGACAGGGTCTGAAGCTTTCTTT.